This TCR beta chain comes out of a study of blood T cells in healthy people across ages. Remarks on this clonotype: Its target is not known.

Combining a sample-barcoded 5' primer with a J-beta primer mix, a second PCR ran for about 7 to 11 cycles. TCRdb reprocessed the 5' RACE reads via MiXCR and lists one record per CDR3 protein. The sample has under 2,000,000 distinct CDR3 sequences, 49% seen once; the top ten hold more than 2%. Germline CDR1 and CDR2: LGHNA and YNFKEQ. The CDR3 is made up of 17 amino acids. Trimming removed 0 bases at V and 0 bases at J, with 9 bases between. Study results and caveats: Across the age range, TCR beta diversity per million T cells fell in a roughly linear way.

The sequenced sample was blood. The clonotype comes from a woman aged 40-49 years in good health. The chain links TRBV4-2 to TRBJ1-6, with D tentatively TRBD1 (6 bases). CDR3 DNA sequence: TGTGCCAGCAGCCAAGATCCGGACAGCTCCTATAATTCACCCCTCCACTTT. Amino acids: CASSQDPDSSYNSPLHF.